This TCR beta chain came from a study of T cell responses to AZD1222 COVID-19 vaccine. The CDR3 totals 19 residues. V was cut by 5 bases and J by 0 bases, with 23 bases left in between. The V gene's germline CDR1 is SGHVT and CDR2 SQSDAQ. Study observations and caveats: Sampling captured repertoires only after the peak T cell response. It was only six AZD1222 recipients who were seropositive at baseline.

Recipients boosted at about 4 weeks or about 12 weeks are pooled. This clone showed up just once. Its antigen is unidentified. The method was immunoSEQ multiplex PCR; TCRdb's version includes in-frame clones alone and lacks a portion of them. This table holds roughly 140,000 clones, more than 80% found once. This TCR was sampled from an adult who received the AZD1222 COVID-19 vaccine. Sequencing used peripheral blood, obtained 28 days after the second AZD1222 dose. The gene calls are TRBV7-4 and TRBJ1-5; a possible D gene is TRBD1 (5 bases). The CDR3 DNA reads TGTGCCAGCAGCCCCGACAGACACCCGGGGCTTCATAGCAATCAGCCCCAGCATTTT. Its translation is CASSPDRHPGLHSNQPQHF.